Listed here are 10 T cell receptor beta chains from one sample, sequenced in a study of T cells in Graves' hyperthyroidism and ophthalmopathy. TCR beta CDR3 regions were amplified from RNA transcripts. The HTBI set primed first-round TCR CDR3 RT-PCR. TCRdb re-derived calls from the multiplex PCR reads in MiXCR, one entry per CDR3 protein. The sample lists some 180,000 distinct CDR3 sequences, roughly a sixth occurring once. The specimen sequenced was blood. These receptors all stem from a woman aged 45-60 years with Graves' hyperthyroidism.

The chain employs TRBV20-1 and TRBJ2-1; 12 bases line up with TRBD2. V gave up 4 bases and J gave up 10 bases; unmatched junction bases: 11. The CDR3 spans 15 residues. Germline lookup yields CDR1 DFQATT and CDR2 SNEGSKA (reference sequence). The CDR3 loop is CSANPLAGGGEEQFF. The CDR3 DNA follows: TGCAGTGCTAACCCTCTAGCGGGAGGGGGAGAGGAGCAGTTCTTC.

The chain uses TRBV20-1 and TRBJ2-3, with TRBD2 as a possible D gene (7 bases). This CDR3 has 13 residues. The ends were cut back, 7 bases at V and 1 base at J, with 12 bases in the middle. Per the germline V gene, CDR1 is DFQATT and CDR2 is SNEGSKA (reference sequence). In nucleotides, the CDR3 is TGCAGTGGGGGGGGCGCCCGCACAGATACGCAGTATTTT. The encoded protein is CSGGGARTDTQYF.

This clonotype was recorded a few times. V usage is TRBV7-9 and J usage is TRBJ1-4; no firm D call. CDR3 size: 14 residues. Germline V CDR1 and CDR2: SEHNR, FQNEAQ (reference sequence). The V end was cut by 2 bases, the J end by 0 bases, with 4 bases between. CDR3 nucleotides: TGTGCCAGCAGCTTAATTGCAACTAATGAAAAACTGTTTTTT. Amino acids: CASSLIATNEKLFF.

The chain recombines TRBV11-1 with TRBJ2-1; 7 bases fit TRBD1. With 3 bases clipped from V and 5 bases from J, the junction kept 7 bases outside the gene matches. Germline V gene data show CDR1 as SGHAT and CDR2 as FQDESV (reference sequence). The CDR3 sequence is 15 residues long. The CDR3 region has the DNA TGTGCCAGCAGCTTTATGGGACAGCATAACAATGAGCAGTTCTTC. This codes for CASSFMGQHNNEQFF.

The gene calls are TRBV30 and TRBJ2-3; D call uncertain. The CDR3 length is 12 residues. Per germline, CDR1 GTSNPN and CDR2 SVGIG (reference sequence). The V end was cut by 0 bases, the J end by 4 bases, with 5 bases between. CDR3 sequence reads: CAWSVLSDTQYF. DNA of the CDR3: TGTGCCTGGAGTGTACTATCAGATACGCAGTATTTT.

The CDR3 region has the DNA TGTGCCAGCAGCCAATATGTAGGAAATCAGCCCCAGCATTTT. Its protein product is CASSQYVGNQPQHF. The chain is built from TRBV3-1 and TRBJ1-5; D call uncertain. There are 14 residues in the CDR3. The germline V gene encodes CDR1 LGHDT and CDR2 YNNKEL (reference sequence). With 2 bases removed from V and 4 bases from J, the gap between germline ends came to 9 bases.

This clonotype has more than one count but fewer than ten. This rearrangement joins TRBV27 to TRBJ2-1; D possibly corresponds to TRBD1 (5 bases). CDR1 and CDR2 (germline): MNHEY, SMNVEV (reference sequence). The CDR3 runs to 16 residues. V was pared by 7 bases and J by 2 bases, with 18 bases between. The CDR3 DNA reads TGTGCCAGCAAGACCACCAGGGATTCTACCTACAATGAGCAGTTCTTC. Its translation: CASKTTRDSTYNEQFF.

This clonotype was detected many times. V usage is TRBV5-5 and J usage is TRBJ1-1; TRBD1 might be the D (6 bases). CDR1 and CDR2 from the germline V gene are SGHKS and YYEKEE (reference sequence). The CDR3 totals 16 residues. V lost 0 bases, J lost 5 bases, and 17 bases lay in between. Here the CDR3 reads CASSLAWGGSRTEAFF. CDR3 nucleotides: TGTGCCAGCAGCTTGGCCTGGGGGGGCAGCAGAACTGAAGCTTTCTTT.

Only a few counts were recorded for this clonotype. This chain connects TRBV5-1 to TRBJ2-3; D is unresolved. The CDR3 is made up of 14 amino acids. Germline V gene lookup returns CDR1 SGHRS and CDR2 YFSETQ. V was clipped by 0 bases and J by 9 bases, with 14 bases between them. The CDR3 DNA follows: TGCGCCAGCAGCTTGGCCCCACAAGAAGTCACGCAGTATTTT. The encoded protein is CASSLAPQEVTQYF.

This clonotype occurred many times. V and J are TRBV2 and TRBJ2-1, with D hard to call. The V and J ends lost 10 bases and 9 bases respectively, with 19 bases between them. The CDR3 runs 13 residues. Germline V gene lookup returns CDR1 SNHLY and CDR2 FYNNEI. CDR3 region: CATTPAALGEQFF. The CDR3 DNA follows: TGTGCCACCACGCCGGCGGCCCTGGGTGAGCAGTTCTTC.